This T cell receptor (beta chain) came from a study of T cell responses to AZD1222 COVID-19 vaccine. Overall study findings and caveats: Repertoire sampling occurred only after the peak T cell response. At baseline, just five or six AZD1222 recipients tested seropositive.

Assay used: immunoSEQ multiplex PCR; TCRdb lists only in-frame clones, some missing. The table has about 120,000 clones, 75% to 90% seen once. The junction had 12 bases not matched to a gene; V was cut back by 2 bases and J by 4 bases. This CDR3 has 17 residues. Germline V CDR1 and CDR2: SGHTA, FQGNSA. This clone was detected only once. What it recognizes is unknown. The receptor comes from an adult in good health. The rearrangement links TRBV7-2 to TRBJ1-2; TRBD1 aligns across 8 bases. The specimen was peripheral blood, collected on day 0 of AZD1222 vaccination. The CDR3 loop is CASSLWPMQGALYGYTF. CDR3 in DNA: TGTGCCAGCAGCTTATGGCCGATGCAGGGGGCCCTCTATGGCTACACCTTC.